This T cell receptor beta chain was recovered during a study of cytomegalovirus exposure and HLA in healthy donors. Profiled with immunoSEQ multiplex PCR; TCRdb holds only in-frame clones, not every one. The sample includes 250,000 or so clones, roughly 90% of them seen just once. Worth noting for this clone: Its target is unknown.

Study-wide results and limits: In vitro data verified a few CMV-associated chains as specific for CMV antigens. Investigators reported some 150 TCR beta chains as tied to cytomegalovirus. Cytomegalovirus status was reportedly diagnosed by the classifier with high sensitivity and specificity.

The CDR3 consists of 14 residues. V was trimmed by 0 bases and J by 5 bases, leaving 8 bases between them. Germline CDR1 SGDLS, CDR2 YYNGEE. The J gene is TRBJ2-2, the V gene TRBV9; D remains unclear. Sequencing input: PBMCs. This sequence originates from a woman between 18 and 30 years old in good health and CMV-seronegative. The chain's CDR3 is CASSVDQATGELFF. In nucleotides, the CDR3 is TGTGCCAGCAGCGTAGACCAGGCAACCGGGGAGCTGTTTTTT.